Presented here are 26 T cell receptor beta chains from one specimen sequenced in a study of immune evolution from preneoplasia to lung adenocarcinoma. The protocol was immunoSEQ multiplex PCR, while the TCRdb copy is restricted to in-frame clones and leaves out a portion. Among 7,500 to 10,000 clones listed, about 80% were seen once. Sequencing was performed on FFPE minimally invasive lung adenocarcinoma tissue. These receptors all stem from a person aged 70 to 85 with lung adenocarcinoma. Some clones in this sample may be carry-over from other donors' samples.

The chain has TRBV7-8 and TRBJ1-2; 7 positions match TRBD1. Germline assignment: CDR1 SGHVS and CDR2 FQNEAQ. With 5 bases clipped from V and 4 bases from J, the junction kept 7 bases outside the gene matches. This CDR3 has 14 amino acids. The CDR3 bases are TGTGCCAGCAGCAGACCGACAGGGAGCTATGGCTACACCTTC. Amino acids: CASSRPTGSYGYTF.

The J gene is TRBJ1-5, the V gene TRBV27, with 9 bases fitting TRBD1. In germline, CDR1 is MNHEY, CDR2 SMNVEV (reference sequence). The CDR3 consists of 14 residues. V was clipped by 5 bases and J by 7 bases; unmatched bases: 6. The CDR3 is CASSETGGRQPQHF. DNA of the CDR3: TGTGCCAGCAGTGAGACAGGGGGTCGGCAGCCCCAGCATTTT.

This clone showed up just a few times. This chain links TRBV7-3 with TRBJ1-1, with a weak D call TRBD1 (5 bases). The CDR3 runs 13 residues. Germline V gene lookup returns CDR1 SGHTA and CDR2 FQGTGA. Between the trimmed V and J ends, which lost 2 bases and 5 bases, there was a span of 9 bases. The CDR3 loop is CASSLGGETEAFF. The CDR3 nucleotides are TGTGCCAGCAGCTTAGGAGGGGAGACTGAAGCTTTCTTT.

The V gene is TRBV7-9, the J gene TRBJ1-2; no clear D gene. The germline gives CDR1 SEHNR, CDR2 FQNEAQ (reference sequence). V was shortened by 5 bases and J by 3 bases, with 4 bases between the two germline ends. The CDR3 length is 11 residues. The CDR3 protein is CASSLDYGYTF. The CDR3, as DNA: TGTGCCAGCAGCCTGGACTATGGCTACACCTTC.

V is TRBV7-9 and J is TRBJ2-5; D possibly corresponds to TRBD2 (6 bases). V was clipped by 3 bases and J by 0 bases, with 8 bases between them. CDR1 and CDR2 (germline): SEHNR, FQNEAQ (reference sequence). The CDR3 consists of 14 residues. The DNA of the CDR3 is TGTGCCAGCAGCTTCCCGGGAGACCAAGAGACCCAGTACTTC. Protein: CASSFPGDQETQYF.

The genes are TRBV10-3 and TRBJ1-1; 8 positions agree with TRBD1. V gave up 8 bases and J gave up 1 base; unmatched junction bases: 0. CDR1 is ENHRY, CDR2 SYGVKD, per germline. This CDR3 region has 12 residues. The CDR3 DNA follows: TGTGCCATCGGGACAGGGAACACTGAAGCTTTCTTT. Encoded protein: CAIGTGNTEAFF.

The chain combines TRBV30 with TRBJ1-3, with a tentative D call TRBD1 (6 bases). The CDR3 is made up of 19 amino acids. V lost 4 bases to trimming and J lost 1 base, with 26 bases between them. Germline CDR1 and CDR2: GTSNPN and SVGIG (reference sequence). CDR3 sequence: CAWTLYLLPGHPSGNTIYF. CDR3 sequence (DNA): TGTGCCTGGACGTTATATTTATTACCGGGACATCCTTCTGGAAACACCATATATTTT.

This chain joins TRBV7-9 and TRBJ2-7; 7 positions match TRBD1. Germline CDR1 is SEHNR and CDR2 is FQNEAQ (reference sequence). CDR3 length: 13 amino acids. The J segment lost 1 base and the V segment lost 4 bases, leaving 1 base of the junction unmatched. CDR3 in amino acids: CASSSGQSYEQYF. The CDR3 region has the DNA TGTGCCAGCAGCTCGGGACAGTCCTACGAGCAGTACTTC.

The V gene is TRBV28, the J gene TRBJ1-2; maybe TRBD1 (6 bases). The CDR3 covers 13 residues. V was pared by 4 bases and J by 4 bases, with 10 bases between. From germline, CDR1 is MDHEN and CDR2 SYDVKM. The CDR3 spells CASSWGQFYGYTF. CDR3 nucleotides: TGTGCCAGCAGTTGGGGGCAGTTCTATGGCTACACCTTC.

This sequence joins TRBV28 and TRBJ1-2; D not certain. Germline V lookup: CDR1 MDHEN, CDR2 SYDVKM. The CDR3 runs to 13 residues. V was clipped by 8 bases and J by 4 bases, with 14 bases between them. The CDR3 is CASGRIGVYGYTF. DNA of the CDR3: TGTGCCAGCGGTCGTATTGGGGTCTATGGCTACACCTTC.

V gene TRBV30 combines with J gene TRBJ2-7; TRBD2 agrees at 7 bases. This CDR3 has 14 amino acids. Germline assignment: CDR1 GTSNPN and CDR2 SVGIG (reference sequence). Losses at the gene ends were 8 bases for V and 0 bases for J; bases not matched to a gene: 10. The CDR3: CASGVSGRSYEQYF. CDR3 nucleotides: TGTGCCAGTGGAGTTAGCGGGCGCTCCTACGAGCAGTACTTC. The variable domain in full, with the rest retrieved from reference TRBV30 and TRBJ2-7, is SQTIHQWPATLVQPVGSPLSLECTVEGTSNPNLYWYRQAAGRGLQLLFYSVGIGQISSEVPQNLSASRPQDRQFILSSKKLLLSDSGFYLCASGVSGRSYEQYFGPGTRLTVT.

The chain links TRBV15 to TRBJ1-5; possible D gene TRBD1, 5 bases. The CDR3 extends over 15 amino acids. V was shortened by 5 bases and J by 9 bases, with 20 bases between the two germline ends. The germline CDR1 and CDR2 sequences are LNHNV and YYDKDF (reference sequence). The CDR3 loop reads CATSPMGEKIWPQHF. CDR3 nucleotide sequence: TGTGCCACCAGCCCCATGGGGGAGAAGATATGGCCCCAGCATTTT.

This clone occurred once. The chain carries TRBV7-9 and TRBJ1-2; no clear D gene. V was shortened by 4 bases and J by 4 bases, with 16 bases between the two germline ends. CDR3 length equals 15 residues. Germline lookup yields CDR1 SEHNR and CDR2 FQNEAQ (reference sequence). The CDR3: CASSSSDNLLYGYTF. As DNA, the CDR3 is TGTGCCAGCAGCTCCTCCGACAATCTCCTCTATGGCTACACCTTC.

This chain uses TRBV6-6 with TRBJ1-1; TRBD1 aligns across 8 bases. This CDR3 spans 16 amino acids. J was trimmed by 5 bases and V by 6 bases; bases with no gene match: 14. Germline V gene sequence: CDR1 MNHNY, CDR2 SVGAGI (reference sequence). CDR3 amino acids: CASSSTRQGWGTEAFF. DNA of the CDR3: TGTGCCAGCAGCTCCACCCGACAGGGGTGGGGGACTGAAGCTTTCTTT.

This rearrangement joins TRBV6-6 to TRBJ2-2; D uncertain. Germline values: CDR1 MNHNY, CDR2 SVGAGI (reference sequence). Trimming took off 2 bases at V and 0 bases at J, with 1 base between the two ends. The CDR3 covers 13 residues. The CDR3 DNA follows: TGTGCCAGCAGTTACGCGAACACCGGGGAGCTGTTTTTT. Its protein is CASSYANTGELFF.

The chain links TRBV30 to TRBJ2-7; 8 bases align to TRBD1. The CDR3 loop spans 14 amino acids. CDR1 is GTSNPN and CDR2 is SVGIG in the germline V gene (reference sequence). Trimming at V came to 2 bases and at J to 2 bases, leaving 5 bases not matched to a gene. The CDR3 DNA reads TGTGCCTGGAGTCCGGCACAGGGGGCCTACGAGCAGTACTTC. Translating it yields CAWSPAQGAYEQYF.

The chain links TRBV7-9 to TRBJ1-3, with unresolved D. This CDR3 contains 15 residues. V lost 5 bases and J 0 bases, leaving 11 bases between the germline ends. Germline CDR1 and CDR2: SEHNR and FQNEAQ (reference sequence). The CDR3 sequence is CASSRTDISGNTIYF. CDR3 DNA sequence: TGTGCCAGCAGCCGGACCGATATCTCTGGAAACACCATATATTTT.

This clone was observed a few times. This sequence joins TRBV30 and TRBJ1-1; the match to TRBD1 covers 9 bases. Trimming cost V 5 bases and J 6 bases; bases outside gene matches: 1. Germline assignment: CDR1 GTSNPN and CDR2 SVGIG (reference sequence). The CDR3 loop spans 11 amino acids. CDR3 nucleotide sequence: TGTGCCTGGGGACAGGGGCCTGAAGCTTTCTTT. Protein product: CAWGQGPEAFF.

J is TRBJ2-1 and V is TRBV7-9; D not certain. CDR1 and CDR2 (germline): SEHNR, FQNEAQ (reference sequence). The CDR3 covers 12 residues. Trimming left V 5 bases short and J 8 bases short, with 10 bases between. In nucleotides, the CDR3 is TGTGCCAGCAGCCCCCCTAGGTATGAGCAGTTCTTC. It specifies CASSPPRYEQFF. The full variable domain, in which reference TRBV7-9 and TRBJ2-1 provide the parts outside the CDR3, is DTGVSQNPRHKITKRGQNVTFRCDPISEHNRLYWYRQTLGQGPEFLTYFQNEAQLEKSRLLSDRFSAERPKGSFSTLEIQRTEQGDSAMYLCASSPPRYEQFFGPGTRLTVL.

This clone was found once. The CDR3 protein is CAWSVVGVGYEKLFF. In DNA, the CDR3 is TGTGCCTGGAGTGTTGTAGGGGTCGGTTATGAAAAACTGTTTTTT. The chain recombines TRBV30 with TRBJ1-4; tentatively, D is TRBD1 (5 bases). Trimming took off 0 bases at V and 6 bases at J, with 14 bases between the two ends. This CDR3 comprises 15 residues. CDR1 is GTSNPN and CDR2 is SVGIG in the germline V gene (reference sequence).

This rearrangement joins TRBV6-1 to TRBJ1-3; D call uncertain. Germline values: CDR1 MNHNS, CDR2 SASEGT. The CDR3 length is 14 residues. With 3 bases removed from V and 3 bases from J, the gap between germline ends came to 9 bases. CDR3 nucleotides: TGTGCCAGCAGTGACTCATTGGTTGGAAACACCATATATTTT. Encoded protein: CASSDSLVGNTIYF.

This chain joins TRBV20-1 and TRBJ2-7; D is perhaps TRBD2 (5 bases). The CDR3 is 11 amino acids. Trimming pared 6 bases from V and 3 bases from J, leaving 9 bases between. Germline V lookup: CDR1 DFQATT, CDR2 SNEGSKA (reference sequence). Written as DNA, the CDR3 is TGCAGTGCGCGGCGGGTCTACGAGCAGTACTTC. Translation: CSARRVYEQYF.

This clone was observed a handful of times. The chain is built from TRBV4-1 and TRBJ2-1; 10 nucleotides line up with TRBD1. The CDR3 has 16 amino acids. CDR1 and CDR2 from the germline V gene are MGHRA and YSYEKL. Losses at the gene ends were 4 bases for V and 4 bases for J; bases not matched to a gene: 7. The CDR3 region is CASSLSVGQGYNEQFF. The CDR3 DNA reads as TGCGCCAGCAGCCTAAGTGTGGGACAGGGGTACAATGAGCAGTTCTTC.

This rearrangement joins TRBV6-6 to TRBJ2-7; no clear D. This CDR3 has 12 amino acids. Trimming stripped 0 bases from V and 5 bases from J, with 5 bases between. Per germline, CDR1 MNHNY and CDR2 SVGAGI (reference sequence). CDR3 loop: CASSYSRDEQYF. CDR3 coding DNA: TGTGCCAGCAGTTACTCCCGGGACGAGCAGTACTTC.

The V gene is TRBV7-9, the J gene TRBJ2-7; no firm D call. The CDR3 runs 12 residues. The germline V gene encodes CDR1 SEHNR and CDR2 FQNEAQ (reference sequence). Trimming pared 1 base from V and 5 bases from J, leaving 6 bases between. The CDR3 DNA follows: TGTGCCAGCAGCTTAGATGTCCACGAGCAGTACTTC. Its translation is CASSLDVHEQYF.

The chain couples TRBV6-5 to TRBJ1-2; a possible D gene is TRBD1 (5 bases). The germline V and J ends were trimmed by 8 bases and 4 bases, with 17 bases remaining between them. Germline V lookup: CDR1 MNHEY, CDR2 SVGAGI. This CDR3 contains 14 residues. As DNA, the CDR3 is TGTGCCAGCCAAAGGGGTGTTCGAGGCTATGGCTACACCTTC. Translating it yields CASQRGVRGYGYTF.